This T cell receptor (beta chain) was retrieved from a study of cytomegalovirus exposure and HLA in healthy donors. Study summary: Previous work identified 90 million to 130 million unique TCR beta sequences from some 170 million T cells. Study-level points and caveats: With later analysis, a missense DCLRE1C variant became linked to TCR beta V- and J-gene trimming. CMV serostatus stood as the only immune exposure information on hand.

About this clone itself: Its specificity is not known.

Researchers ran the PCR with 60 Vbeta and 13 Jbeta primers. TCRdb keeps only in-frame clones here, not all; method: immunoSEQ multiplex PCR. This sample carries about 230,000 clones, about 83% of them seen once, and the ten largest clones take over 1%. The CDR3 has 16 amino acids. Germline V lookup: CDR1 SGHTA, CDR2 FQGTGA. With 4 bases removed from V and 2 bases from J, the gap between germline ends came to 18 bases. The receptor was isolated from a human donor in good health. J is TRBJ2-7 and V is TRBV7-3; D is perhaps TRBD1 (6 bases). The source material was PBMCs. This CDR3 is CASSSSGVMGTYEQYF. The CDR3 DNA reads TGTGCCAGCAGCTCCTCAGGGGTAATGGGGACCTACGAGCAGTACTTC.